This T cell receptor beta chain is from a study of shared clonotypes between healthy human individuals. Libraries were prepared by immunoSEQ multiplex PCR; TCRdb keeps only in-frame clonotypes and omits some of them. The profile covers hundreds of thousands of clones, with about 80% appearing a single time and 1.5% to 2% taken by the ten largest. This clone was observed a handful of times. CDR1 is MDHEN, CDR2 SYDVKM, per germline. This CDR3 contains 15 residues. The V and J ends lost 1 base and 1 base, in that order; junction bases with no gene match: 2. The source is a woman aged 30 to 39 in good health. The chain links TRBV28 to TRBJ2-7, with TRBD1 identical over 9 bases. Sequenced material: memory CD4+ T cells sorted from blood. Subset of the sample: CD45RA-negative fraction. CDR3 DNA sequence: TGTGCCAGCAGTTTATTTGGGACAGGGTCCTACGAGCAGTACTTC. It yields the protein CASSLFGTGSYEQYF.